This TCR beta chain derives from a study of TIL therapy for anti-PD-1-resistant metastatic lung cancer. Study in general: Patients had a median age of 54 years (range roughly 35-80).

Remarks on this clone: Its antigen is not known.

Sequencing used immunoSEQ v3. Libraries were sequenced to around 2 million read pairs (survey) or roughly 5-6.5 million (deep). Sequenced by immunoSEQ multiplex PCR; TCRdb stores in-frame clones only, minus some. The sample consists of tens of thousands of clones, approximately 69% of them appearing once. Whole-study results and caveats: After infusion, TIL clonotypes partly replaced peripheral T cells and declined over months.

Specified time point: pre-treatment sample, taken before nivolumab and TIL therapy. Germline loops: CDR1 LGHNA, CDR2 YNFKEQ. V lost 0 bases to trimming and J lost 5 bases, with 10 bases between them. This CDR3 region has 15 residues. This sample comprised blood, obtained at baseline. The V gene is TRBV4-2, the J gene TRBJ2-2; D not resolved. This sequence originates from a person aged 25 to 80 with non-small cell lung cancer. CDR3: CASSQESSYTGELFF. For the CDR3, the DNA is TGTGCCAGCAGCCAAGAATCCAGTTATACCGGGGAGCTGTTTTTT.